These T cell receptor beta chains were read from a single sample in a study of T cell repertoires in cytomegalovirus infection. These receptors are not linked to any known antigen. TCRdb itself ran the reads through MiXCR, one entry per CDR3 protein. The sample has 360,000 or so distinct CDR3 sequences, approximately 35% seen once. The starting material was cultured PBMCs, obtained from culture after CMV antigen stimulation. These receptors were collected from a human donor in good health (CMV status not recorded). Some clones in this sample may be carry-over from other donors' samples. The CDR3 runs from the conserved cysteine through the conserved F or W. D genes are given only for firm matches. Clone size is given for some rows only: seen once, a few or many times, or a class if the clone is expanded.

D,length,J,V,size,DNA,CDR3
TRBD2,16,TRBJ2-1,TRBV4-1,few,TGCGCCAGCAGTGATAATAGCGGGTTAGGATACAATGAGCAGTTCTTC,CASSDNSGLGYNEQFF
TRBD1,14,TRBJ1-5,TRBV29-1,NA,TGCAGCGTTGCGATTGGGGACAGGGTTCAGCCCCAGCATTTT,CSVAIGDRVQPQHF
NA,13,TRBJ1-5,TRBV11-2,NA,TGTGCCAGCAGCACAGGGTTAAATCAGCCCCAGCATTTT,CASSTGLNQPQHF
NA,14,TRBJ2-7,TRBV5-6,few,TGTGCCAGCAGCTTGGGGAGGAGCTCCTACGAGCAGTACTTC,CASSLGRSSYEQYF
TRBD1,15,TRBJ2-1,TRBV7-6,few,TGTGCCAGCAGCTCGACAGGGCCCATACATTATGAGCAGTTCTTC,CASSSTGPIHYEQFF
TRBD2,14,TRBJ2-3,TRBV12-3/TRBV12-4,NA,TGTGCCAGCAGTTTCAGAGCGGGAGTGGATACGCAGTATTTT,CASSFRAGVDTQYF
NA,15,TRBJ2-1,TRBV7-6,NA,TGTGCCAGCAGCAGACCCATCAGCTCCTACAATGAGCAGTTCTTC,CASSRPISSYNEQFF
NA,13,TRBJ2-7,TRBV24-1,NA,TGTGCCACCAGTGAAGGCAGCCCCTACGAGCAGTACTTC,CATSEGSPYEQYF
TRBD2,15,TRBJ2-3,TRBV28,few,TGTGCCAGCAGCCTGACTAGCGGGAGTCTGGGTACGCAGTATTTT,CASSLTSGSLGTQYF
NA,14,TRBJ1-1,TRBV6-2/TRBV6-3,NA,TGTGCCAGCAGTTGGAATACAGGGAGTACTGAAGCTTTCTTT,CASSWNTGSTEAFF
TRBD2,14,TRBJ2-7,TRBV7-2,NA,TGTGCCAGCAGCCTATTAGCGGGAGGGCCCGAGCAGTACTTC,CASSLLAGGPEQYF
NA,16,TRBJ2-2,TRBV6-1,few,TGTGCCAGCAGTCCTCACGTCTTTGGATCCACCGGGGAGCTGTTTTTT,CASSPHVFGSTGELFF
NA,14,TRBJ1-1,TRBV7-2,few,TGTGCCAGCAGCATACAAGGATCTTACACTGAAGCTTTCTTT,CASSIQGSYTEAFF
NA,13,TRBJ1-5,TRBV10-2,many,TGCGCCAGCAGTGAGTCGGAACATTCGGCCCAGCATTTT,CASSESEHSAQHF
TRBD1,18,TRBJ1-2,TRBV7-3,NA,TGTGCCAGCAGCTTAACCCCTCGGACAGGGGACGGAGGCTATGGCTACACCTTC,CASSLTPRTGDGGYGYTF
NA,13,TRBJ1-1,TRBV12-3/TRBV12-4,many,TGTGCCAGCAGTTTAGGGGCGAACACTGAAGCTTTCTTT,CASSLGANTEAFF
NA,12,TRBJ1-1,TRBV7-2,few,TGTGCCAGCAGCCCAGGGTCCGTTGAAGCTTTCTTT,CASSPGSVEAFF
TRBD1,18,TRBJ2-3,TRBV4-3,NA,TGCGCCAGCAGCCAAGAACCCCACGGGACAGGGGTCACAGATACGCAGTATTTT,CASSQEPHGTGVTDTQYF
NA,12,TRBJ2-1,TRBV20-1,NA,TGCAGTGCGTCACGGGCCTCCAATGAGCAGTTCTTC,CSASRASNEQFF
TRBD2,15,TRBJ2-5,TRBV7-2,NA,TGTGCCAGCAGCTTAGAGGCTAGCGGGACGAAGACCCAGTACTTC,CASSLEASGTKTQYF
TRBD1,16,TRBJ1-5,TRBV6-2/TRBV6-3,NA,TGTGCCAGCAGCTCCTGGGGGACAGGAAAAAGTCAGCCCCAGCATTTT,CASSSWGTGKSQPQHF
TRBD1,17,TRBJ1-1,TRBV12-3/TRBV12-4,few,TGTGCCAGCAGTTTATACGAGGACAGGCCGTGGGCCACTGAAGCTTTCTTT,CASSLYEDRPWATEAFF
NA,12,TRBJ1-3,TRBV7-6,few,TGTGCTAGCAGCTTAGCACCCGGCCCCATATATTTT,CASSLAPGPIYF
NA,14,TRBJ1-4,TRBV4-1,few,TGCGCCAGCAGCCTAACTGGAAGGGGGGAAAAACTGTTTTTT,CASSLTGRGEKLFF
TRBD2,15,TRBJ2-5,TRBV9,few,TGTGCCAGCAGCATCTCGCCGGGGGAGGGAGAGACCCAGTACTTC,CASSISPGEGETQYF
NA,16,TRBJ1-2,TRBV9,NA,TGTGCCAGCAGCGTAAGCCCCGGAGCCCGTAGGGGGGGCTACACCTTC,CASSVSPGARRGGYTF